Shown below are 19 T cell receptor beta chains from a single sample sequenced in a study of CD8 T cells in Susac syndrome. Reverse transcription of about 0.5 to 1 ug RNA used random hexamers. TCRdb fed the immunoSEQ multiplex PCR reads into MiXCR, producing one record per CDR3 protein. The data hold around 220,000 distinct CDR3 sequences, with roughly 90% observed a single time. Material: CD8+ T cells from PBMCs. The source of these receptors is a human donor with multiple sclerosis.

This chain joins TRBV19 and TRBJ1-4; possible D gene TRBD1, 6 bases. Trimming removed 3 bases at V and 5 bases at J, with 10 bases between. This CDR3 has 14 residues. Germline-derived CDR1 and CDR2 are LNHDA and SQIVND (reference sequence). CDR3 residues: CASSMGASNEKLFF. For the CDR3, the DNA is TGTGCCAGTAGTATGGGGGCCTCCAATGAAAAACTGTTTTTT.

The chain joins TRBV16 to TRBJ1-4, with TRBD1 as a possible D gene (6 bases). V shed 1 base and J shed 5 bases, with 23 bases lying between them. Per the germline V gene, CDR1 is KGHSY and CDR2 is FQNENV. This CDR3 contains 19 residues. The CDR3 reads CASSQWSGTTKNLNEKLFF. As DNA, the CDR3 is TGTGCCAGCAGCCAATGGTCTGGGACAACGAAAAATTTAAATGAAAAACTGTTTTTT.

The V and J genes are TRBV5-1 and TRBJ2-1; unclear D gene. This CDR3 has 15 amino acids. CDR1 and CDR2 (germline): SGHRS, YFSETQ. The germline V and J ends were trimmed by 0 bases and 0 bases, with 7 bases remaining between them. The CDR3 loop reads CASSLGDNSYNEQFF. The CDR3 DNA is TGCGCCAGCAGCTTGGGAGATAACTCCTACAATGAGCAGTTCTTC.

This chain connects TRBV28 to TRBJ2-7; TRBD2 matches 12 bases. The CDR3 consists of 19 residues. Germline trimming cut 5 bases from V and 5 bases from J; bases unmatched to any gene: 19. CDR1 MDHEN and CDR2 SYDVKM come from the germline V gene. The CDR3, as DNA: TGTGCCAGCAGTGGTCAACCCCACCTCCTAGCGGGGGGGACCCACGAGCAGTACTTC. It translates to CASSGQPHLLAGGTHEQYF.

The J gene is TRBJ2-3, the V gene TRBV25-1, with D tentatively TRBD1 (5 bases). CDR1 and CDR2 from the germline V gene are MGHDK and SYGVNS. The CDR3 spans 18 residues. The V gene lost 3 bases and the J gene lost 1 base, with 20 bases spanning the gap. DNA for the CDR3: TGTGCCAGCAGTGAGCCCCAGTCCGGCCAGGGCGGCACAGATACGCAGTATTTT. Translation gives CASSEPQSGQGGTDTQYF.

The J gene is TRBJ1-1, the V gene TRBV29-1, with TRBD1 matching over 7 bases. The CDR3 has 14 residues. V shed 7 bases and J 0 bases; nucleotides not matched to a gene: 8. Per germline, CDR1 SQVTM and CDR2 ANQGSEA. CDR3: CSGMGQTMNTEAFF. CDR3 nucleotide sequence: TGCAGCGGGATGGGACAGACCATGAACACTGAAGCTTTCTTT.

This chain connects TRBV28 to TRBJ1-5, with D unclear. CDR3 size: 14 residues. Trimming removed 6 bases at V and 0 bases at J, with 9 bases between. Looked up from germline, CDR1 is MDHEN and CDR2 is SYDVKM. The CDR3 bases are TGTGCCAGCAGAGGGTCCTATAGCAATCAGCCCCAGCATTTT. As protein: CASRGSYSNQPQHF. The full variable domain, rest sourced from reference TRBV28 and TRBJ1-5, is DVKVTQSSRYLVKRTGEKVFLECVQDMDHENMFWYRQDPGLGLRLIYFSYDVKMKEKGDIPEGYSVSREKKERFSLILESASTNQTSMYLCASRGSYSNQPQHFGDGTRLSIL.

The chain links TRBV6-5 to TRBJ2-2; 14 nucleotides match TRBD2. This CDR3 has 16 residues. With 6 bases clipped from V and 6 bases from J, the junction kept 6 bases outside the gene matches. Looked up from germline, CDR1 is MNHEY and CDR2 is SVGAGI. The CDR3 bases are TGTGCCAGCAGATATGGGGGACTAGCGGGAGCCGGGGAGCTGTTTTTT. This sequence encodes CASRYGGLAGAGELFF.

The chain carries TRBV4-3 and TRBJ2-1; 8 bases agree with TRBD2. V shed 1 base and J 3 bases; nucleotides not matched to a gene: 8. CDR3 length: 17 amino acids. The germline V gene has CDR1 LGHNA and CDR2 YSLEER. CDR3 sequence reads: CASSQATGRVGYNEQFF. The DNA of the CDR3 is TGCGCCAGCAGCCAAGCCACCGGGAGGGTGGGCTACAATGAGCAGTTCTTC.

V and J are TRBV6-1 and TRBJ1-5; 7 positions agree with TRBD1. V dropped 3 bases and J dropped 5; count of bases not matched to a gene: 10. Germline loops: CDR1 MNHNS, CDR2 SASEGT. The CDR3 length is 16 residues. CDR3 sequence: CASSEYYGQGDQPQHF. In DNA form, the CDR3 reads TGTGCCAGCAGTGAGTATTACGGGCAGGGGGATCAGCCCCAGCATTTT.

About this clonotype itself: At one of its ends the junction is not consistent with the germline gene, which may arise from a read error. V and J are TRBV7-7 and TRBJ2-2, with 9 bases matching TRBD2. CDR3 length: 21 residues. CDR1 SSHAT and CDR2 FNYEAQ come from the germline V gene (reference sequence). CDR3 loop: CASSQAPTGLARTANTGELFF. For the CDR3, the DNA is TGTGCTAGCAGCCAGGCCCCAACGGGACTAGCAAGAACCGCGAACACCGGGGAGCTGTTTTTT.

The chain carries TRBV27 and TRBJ2-5; tentatively, D is TRBD1 or TRBD2 (6 bases each). This CDR3 region has 14 residues. Germline CDR1 reads MNHEY; CDR2 reads SMNVEV (reference sequence). V lost 9 bases, J lost 2 bases, and 16 bases lay in between. The CDR3 nucleotides are TGTGCCAGTTCGGGGGCTTTAGATCAAGAGACCCAGTACTTC. Its protein is CASSGALDQETQYF.

In its sample, this clonotype was seen a few times. The genes are TRBV5-6 and TRBJ2-7; possibly TRBD2 for D (6 bases). Germline V gene lookup returns CDR1 SGHDT and CDR2 YYEEEE. This CDR3 is built from 12 residues. Deletions cut 0 bases from V and 7 bases from J, with 8 bases between. DNA for the CDR3: TGTGCCAGCAGCTTGGGTGCGGGAGAGCAGTACTTC. Translated, it gives CASSLGAGEQYF. The full variable domain, with the rest looked up from reference TRBV5-6 and TRBJ2-7, is DAGVTQSPTHLIKTRGQQVTLRCSPKSGHDTVSWYQQALGQGPQFIFQYYEEEERQRGNFPDRFSGHQFPNYSSELNVNALLLGDSALYLCASSLGAGEQYFGPGTRLTVT.

The V gene is TRBV4-2, the J gene TRBJ1-1; no clear D gene. The germline gives CDR1 LGHNA, CDR2 YNFKEQ. V lost 3 bases to trimming and J lost 1 base, with 6 bases between them. The CDR3 is 13 residues long. This CDR3 is CASSHRQNTEAFF. DNA of the CDR3: TGTGCCAGCAGCCACAGGCAGAACACTGAAGCTTTCTTT.

This clonotype was recorded only once. V usage is TRBV29-1 and J usage is TRBJ1-2; D unclear. Between the trimmed V and J ends, which lost 7 bases and 4 bases, there was a span of 16 bases. This CDR3 is built from 13 residues. Germline lookup yields CDR1 SQVTM and CDR2 ANQGSEA. CDR3 residues: CSGILGGAYGYTF. CDR3 in DNA: TGCAGCGGAATTTTGGGTGGTGCCTATGGCTACACCTTC.

This clonotype was found once. The V and J genes are TRBV21-1 and TRBJ1-5; TRBD1 is the table's D call, not checked against the DNA. TRBV21-1 is deemed a pseudogene. The CDR3 covers 15 residues. The CDR3 DNA reads TGTGCCAGCAAAAGGGACAGGGATAGCAATCAGCCCCAGCATTTT. Protein: CASKRDRDSNQPQHF.

This chain joins TRBV12-5 and TRBJ2-3, with D uncertain. This CDR3 is built from 13 residues. Trimming removed 0 bases from V and 5 bases from J, with 6 bases in between. CDR1 is LGHNT, CDR2 FRNRAP, per germline. CDR3 in amino acids: CASGLVLGDTQYF. In DNA, the CDR3 is TGTGCTAGTGGTTTGGTACTTGGAGATACGCAGTATTTT. The whole variable domain, remainder taken from reference TRBV12-5 and TRBJ2-3, is DARVTQTPRHKVTEMGQEVTMRCQPILGHNTVFWYRQTMMQGLELLAYFRNRAPLDDSGMPKDRFSAEMPDATLATLKIQPSEPRDSAVYFCASGLVLGDTQYFGPGTRLTVL.

The chain carries TRBV3-1 and TRBJ2-6; 9 bases are a match to TRBD2. The CDR3 is 18 amino acids. The J segment lost 2 bases and the V segment lost 0 bases, leaving 5 bases of the junction unmatched. Germline V gene data show CDR1 as LGHDT and CDR2 as YNNKEL (reference sequence). CDR3 nucleotides: TGTGCCAGCAGCCAAGAAGCGGGGGGATACCCTGGGGCCAACGTCCTGACTTTC. Translation: CASSQEAGGYPGANVLTF.

The V call is TRBV6-6, the J call TRBJ1-2; no firm D call. This CDR3 has 12 residues. Trimming shortened V by 5 bases and J by 5 bases, and 9 bases separated the two germline ends. Germline V gene sequence: CDR1 MNHNY, CDR2 SVGAGI (reference sequence). The CDR3 sequence is CASSGIRYGYTF. Here the CDR3 DNA reads TGTGCCAGCAGTGGAATAAGATATGGCTACACCTTC.